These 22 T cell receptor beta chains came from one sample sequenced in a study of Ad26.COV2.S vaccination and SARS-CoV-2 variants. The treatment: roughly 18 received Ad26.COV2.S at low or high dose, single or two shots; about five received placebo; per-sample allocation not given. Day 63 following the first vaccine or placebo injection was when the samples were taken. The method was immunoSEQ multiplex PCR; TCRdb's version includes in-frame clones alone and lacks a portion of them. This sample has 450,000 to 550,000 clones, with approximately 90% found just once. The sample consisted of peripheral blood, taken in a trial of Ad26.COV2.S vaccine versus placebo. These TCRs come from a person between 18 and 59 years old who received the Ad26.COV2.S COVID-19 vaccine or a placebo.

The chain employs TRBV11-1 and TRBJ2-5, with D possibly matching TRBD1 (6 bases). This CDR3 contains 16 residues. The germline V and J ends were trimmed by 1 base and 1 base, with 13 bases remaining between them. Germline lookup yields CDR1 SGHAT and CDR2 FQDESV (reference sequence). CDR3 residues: CASSLGAGVTQETQYF. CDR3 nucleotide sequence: TGTGCCAGCAGCTTAGGGGCAGGGGTCACCCAAGAGACCCAGTACTTC.

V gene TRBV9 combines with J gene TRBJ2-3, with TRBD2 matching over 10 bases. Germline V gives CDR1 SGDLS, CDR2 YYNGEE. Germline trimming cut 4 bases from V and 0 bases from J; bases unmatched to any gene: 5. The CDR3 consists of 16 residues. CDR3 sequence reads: CASSTRTSGSTDTQYF. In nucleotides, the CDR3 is TGTGCCAGCAGCACCCGGACTAGCGGTAGCACAGATACGCAGTATTTT.

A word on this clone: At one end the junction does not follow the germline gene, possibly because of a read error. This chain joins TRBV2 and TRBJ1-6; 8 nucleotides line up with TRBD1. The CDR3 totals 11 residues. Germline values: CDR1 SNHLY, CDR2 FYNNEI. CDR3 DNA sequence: TGTGCCAGCAGTGAGGGGGACAGGCAATACTTT. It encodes CASSEGDRQYF. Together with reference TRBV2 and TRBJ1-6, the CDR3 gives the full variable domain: EPEVTQTPSHQVTQMGQEVILRCVPISNHLYFYWYRQILGQKVEFLVSFYNNEISEKSEIFDDQFSVERPDGSNFTLKIRSTKLEDSAMYFCASSEGDRQYFGNGTRLTVT.

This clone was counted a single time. The CDR3 region is CSVRGVNGYTF. The CDR3 DNA is TGCAGTGTGCGAGGGGTCAATGGCTACACCTTC. V and J are TRBV20-1 and TRBJ1-2, with D possibly being TRBD1 (5 bases). Trimming took off 7 bases at V and 6 bases at J, with 12 bases between the two ends. The CDR3 is made up of 11 amino acids. The V gene's germline CDR1 is DFQATT and CDR2 SNEGSKA (reference sequence).

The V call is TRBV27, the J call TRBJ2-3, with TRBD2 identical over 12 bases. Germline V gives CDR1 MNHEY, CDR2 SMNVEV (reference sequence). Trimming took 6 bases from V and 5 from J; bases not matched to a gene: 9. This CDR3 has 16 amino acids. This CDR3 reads CASRPLAGGPGDTQYF. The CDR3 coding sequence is TGTGCCAGCAGGCCTCTAGCGGGAGGGCCTGGAGATACGCAGTATTTT.

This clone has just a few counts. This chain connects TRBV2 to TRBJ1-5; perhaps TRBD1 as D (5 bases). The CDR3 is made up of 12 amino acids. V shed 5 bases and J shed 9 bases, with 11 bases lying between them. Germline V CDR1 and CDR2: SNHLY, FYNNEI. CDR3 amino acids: CASSTGHPPQHF. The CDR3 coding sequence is TGTGCCAGCAGTACTGGACACCCGCCCCAGCATTTT.

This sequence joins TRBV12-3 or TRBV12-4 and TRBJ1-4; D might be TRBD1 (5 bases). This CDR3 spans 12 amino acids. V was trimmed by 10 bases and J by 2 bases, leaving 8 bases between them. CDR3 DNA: TGTGCCACCCGGGGCACTAATGAAAAACTGTTTTTT. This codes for CATRGTNEKLFF.

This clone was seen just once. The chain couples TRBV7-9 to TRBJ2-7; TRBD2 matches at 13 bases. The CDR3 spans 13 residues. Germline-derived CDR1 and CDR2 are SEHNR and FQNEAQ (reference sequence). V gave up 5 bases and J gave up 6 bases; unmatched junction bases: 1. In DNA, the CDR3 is TGTGCCAGCAGCGGACTAGCGGGAGTCGAGCAGTACTTC. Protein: CASSGLAGVEQYF.

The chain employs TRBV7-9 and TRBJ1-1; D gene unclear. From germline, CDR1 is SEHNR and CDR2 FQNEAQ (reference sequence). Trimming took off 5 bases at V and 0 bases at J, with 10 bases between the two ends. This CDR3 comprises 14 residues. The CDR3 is CASSPVGLNTEAFF. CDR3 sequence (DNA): TGTGCCAGCAGCCCAGTCGGCTTGAACACTGAAGCTTTCTTT. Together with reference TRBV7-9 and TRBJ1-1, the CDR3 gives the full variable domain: DTGVSQNPRHKITKRGQNVTFRCDPISEHNRLYWYRQTLGQGPEFLTYFQNEAQLEKSRLLSDRFSAERPKGSFSTLEIQRTEQGDSAMYLCASSPVGLNTEAFFGQGTRLTVV.

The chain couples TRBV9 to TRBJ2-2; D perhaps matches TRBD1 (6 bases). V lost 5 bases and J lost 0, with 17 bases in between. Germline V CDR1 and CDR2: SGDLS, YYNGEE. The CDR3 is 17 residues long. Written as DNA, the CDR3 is TGTGCCAGCAGATACAGGGAGTGGTATTCGAACACCGGGGAGCTGTTTTTT. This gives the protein CASRYREWYSNTGELFF.

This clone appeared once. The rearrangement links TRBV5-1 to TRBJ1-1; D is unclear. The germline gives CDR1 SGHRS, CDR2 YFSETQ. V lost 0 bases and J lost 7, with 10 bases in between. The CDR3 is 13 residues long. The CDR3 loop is CASSLAEGNEAFF. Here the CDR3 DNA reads TGCGCCAGCAGCTTGGCCGAGGGTAATGAAGCTTTCTTT.

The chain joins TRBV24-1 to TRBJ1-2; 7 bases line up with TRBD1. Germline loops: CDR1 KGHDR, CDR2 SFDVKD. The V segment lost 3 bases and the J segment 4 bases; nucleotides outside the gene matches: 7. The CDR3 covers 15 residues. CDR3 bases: TGTGCCACCAGTGATGCCACGGGACAGTCCTATGGCTACACCTTC. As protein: CATSDATGQSYGYTF.

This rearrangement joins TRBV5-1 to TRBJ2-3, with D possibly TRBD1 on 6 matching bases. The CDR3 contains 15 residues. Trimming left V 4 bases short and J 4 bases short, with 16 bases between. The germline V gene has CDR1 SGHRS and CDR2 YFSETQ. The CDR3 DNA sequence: TGCGCCAGCAGCGAAACAGGGTACAACGCAGATACGCAGTATTTT. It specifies CASSETGYNADTQYF.

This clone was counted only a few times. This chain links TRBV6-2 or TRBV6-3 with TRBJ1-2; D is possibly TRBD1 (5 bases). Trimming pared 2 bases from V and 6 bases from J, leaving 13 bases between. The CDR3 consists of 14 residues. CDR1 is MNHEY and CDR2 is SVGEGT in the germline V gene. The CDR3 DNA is TGTGCCAGCAGTTACGCCGGCAGGGCGGATGGCTACACCTTC. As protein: CASSYAGRADGYTF.

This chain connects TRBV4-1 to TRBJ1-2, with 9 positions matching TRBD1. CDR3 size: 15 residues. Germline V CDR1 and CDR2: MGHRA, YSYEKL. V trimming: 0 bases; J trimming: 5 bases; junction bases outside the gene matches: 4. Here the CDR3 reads CASSQDRGTGYGYTF. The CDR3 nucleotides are TGCGCCAGCAGCCAAGATCGGGGGACAGGGTATGGCTACACCTTC.

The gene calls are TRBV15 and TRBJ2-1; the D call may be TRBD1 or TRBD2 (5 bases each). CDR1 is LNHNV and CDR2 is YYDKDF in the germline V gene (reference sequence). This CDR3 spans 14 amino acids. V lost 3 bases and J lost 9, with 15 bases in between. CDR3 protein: CATSSGTETGEQFF. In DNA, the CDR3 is TGTGCCACCAGCAGCGGGACGGAAACCGGTGAGCAGTTCTTC.

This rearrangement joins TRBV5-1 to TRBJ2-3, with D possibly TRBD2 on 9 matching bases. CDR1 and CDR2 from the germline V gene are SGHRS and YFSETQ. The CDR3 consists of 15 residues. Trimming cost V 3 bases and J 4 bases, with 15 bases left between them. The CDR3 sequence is CASSSGGGRADTQYF. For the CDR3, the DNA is TGCGCCAGCAGCTCAGGGGGCGGGAGGGCAGATACGCAGTATTTT. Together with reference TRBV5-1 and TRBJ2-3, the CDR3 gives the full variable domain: KAGVTQTPRYLIKTRGQQVTLSCSPISGHRSVSWYQQTPGQGLQFLFEYFSETQRNKGNFPGRFSGRQFSNSRSEMNVSTLELGDSALYLCASSSGGGRADTQYFGPGTRLTVL.

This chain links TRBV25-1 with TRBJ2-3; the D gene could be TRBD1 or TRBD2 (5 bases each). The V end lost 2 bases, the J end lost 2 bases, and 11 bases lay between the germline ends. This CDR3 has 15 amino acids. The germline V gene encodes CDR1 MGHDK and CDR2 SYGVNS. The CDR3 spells CASSENRDPTDTQYF. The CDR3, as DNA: TGTGCCAGCAGTGAAAACCGGGACCCCACAGATACGCAGTATTTT.

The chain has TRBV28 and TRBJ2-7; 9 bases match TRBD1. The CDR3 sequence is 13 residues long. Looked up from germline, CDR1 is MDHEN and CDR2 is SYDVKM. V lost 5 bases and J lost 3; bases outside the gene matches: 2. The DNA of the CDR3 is TGTGCCAGCAGTCACAGGGGGCTCTACGAGCAGTACTTC. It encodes CASSHRGLYEQYF.

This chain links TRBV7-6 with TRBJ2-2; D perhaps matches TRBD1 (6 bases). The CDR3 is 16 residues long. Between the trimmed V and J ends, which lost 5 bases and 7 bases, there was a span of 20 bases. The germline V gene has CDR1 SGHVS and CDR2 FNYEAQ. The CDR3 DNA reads TGTGCCAGCAGCCAACTCAGGGGCCTGGTGGGCGGGGAGCTGTTTTTT. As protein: CASSQLRGLVGGELFF.

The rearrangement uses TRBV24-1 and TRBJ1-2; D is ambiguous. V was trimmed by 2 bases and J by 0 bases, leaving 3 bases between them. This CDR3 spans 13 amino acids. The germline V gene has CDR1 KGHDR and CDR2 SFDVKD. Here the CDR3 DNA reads TGTGCCACCAGTGATTCCTCTAACTATGGCTACACCTTC. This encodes CATSDSSNYGYTF.

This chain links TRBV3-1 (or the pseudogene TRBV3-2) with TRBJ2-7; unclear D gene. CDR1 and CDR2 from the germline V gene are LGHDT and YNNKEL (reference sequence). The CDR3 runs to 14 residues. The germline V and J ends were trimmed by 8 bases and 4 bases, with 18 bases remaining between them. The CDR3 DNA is TGTGCCAGCTCTAGTAGGTCGGCGCGTTACGAGCAGTACTTC. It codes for CASSSRSARYEQYF.